This T cell receptor beta chain was identified during a study of cytomegalovirus exposure and HLA in healthy donors (dated by TCRdb to the late 2010s). In the study overall: In an earlier analysis of under 750 of the donors, 276 Gb of sequence data and 117 million unique TCR beta sequences from about 190 million T cells were reported. Along with the approximately 700-subject first cohort, a separate validation cohort of about 110 different subjects was used. Across some 400 genotyped donors of the cohort, an average of roughly 250,000 unique TCR beta nucleotide sequences per donor were sequenced, and 15% to 20% of those sequences were non-productive. Class I and class II HLA loci were covered by the typing at four-digit resolution. The T cell repertoires of under 750 subjects were profiled by immunosequencing and related to cytomegalovirus serostatus. Approximately 300 gigabases of sequencing data and around 90 million unique TCR sequences made up an early release that covered under 750 HLA-typed donors. About five DR-DQ haplotypes were handled as single units for association and clustering because linkage in the cohort was strong. A later analysis re-analyzed previously published TCR beta repertoires from 550 to 700 donors and added high-resolution HLA genotyping to study TCR occurrence patterns. Of the roughly 400 genotyped donors, 81% were placed in the genetic ancestry cluster associated with self-reported Caucasian donors. Alongside the repertoire data, information on donor age, sex, ethnicity and CMV serostatus was compiled. All discovery cohort repertoires had been generated on a single sequencing platform. To decide whether each TCR beta V gene segment behaved as functional or pseudogenic, an earlier analysis of some 570 of the donors relied on high-throughput TCR beta sequencing. In the later analysis, no new phenotypic data were used to find candidate immune exposures; instead, reliance was placed on TCR beta sequences and their occurrence across donors. Typing coverage differed by locus: A, B, C, DRB1 and DQB1 were typed in roughly 629-630 donors, DQA1 in 522, DPA1 in 600 to 610, and DPB1 in around 440. High-throughput TCR immunosequencing, statistical association of individual TCRs with disease status, and machine learning were combined to predict cytomegalovirus infection status. The study aimed to test whether signatures of past pathogen exposure could be identified by cataloging public T cell receptors. In a later genetic analysis, genome-wide SNP genotypes for about 55% of the roughly 670 donors were used, and that subset was treated as a discovery cohort.

This clone was recorded a few times. There is no known antigen for this receptor. The record has no base qualities; no much larger clone is one base away. The cohort consisted of approximately 690 healthy bone marrow donors. Cohort members were all nominally healthy when sampled, although unrecorded immune exposures were likely present. The donor was CMV seropositive and belonged to the group of 250 to 300 seropositive cohort members. A peripheral blood sample was provided by each donor, and peripheral blood mononuclear cells were used for TCR beta sequencing. Genomic DNA extraction from the blood cell samples was performed with the Qiagen DNeasy Blood Extraction Kit. Trimming takes 4 bases from V and 13 bases from J, and the germline ends sit 24 bases apart. CDR1 and CDR2, looked up from the germline V gene (reference sequence), are SGHNT and YYREEE. The CDR3 runs 15 amino acids, cysteine and phenylalanine included. CDR3 DNA is the only sequence kept; it has 45 bases, read in frame from the first base.

Overall study outcomes, separate from this receptor: V-gene and J-gene trimming of TCR beta chains was associated with a missense DCLRE1C variant in a later genetic analysis, and the association was replicated in an independent cohort. Presence/absence analyses assumed roughly uniform sequencing depth across donors, an assumption that may not hold. The study listed 150 to 200 TCR beta chains as associated with cytomegalovirus. HLA typing was unavailable for some donors at each locus, so association tests used only the typed subset. The authors suggested that the approach could potentially be generalized to other disease states and immunological phenotypes. Specific HLA alleles were associated with 15,000 to 20,000 TCR beta sequences at a false discovery rate of 0.05 in a later analysis. A later genetic analysis reported fewer N-insertions in productive TCRs among donors in an Asian-associated ancestry cluster than the roughly 650-donor mean. For the cohort, immune exposure information was limited to CMV serostatus. Across donors, most TCR sequences were observed very rarely, whereas some public TCRs were present in many individuals. The classifier was reported to diagnose cytomegalovirus status with high specificity and sensitivity in both the original and validation cohorts. In a later analysis, TCR association rates were found to vary across HLA loci, with the most associated TCRs seen for DRB1 alleles and the fewest for HLA-C alleles. Only TCR beta chains were sequenced in this cohort, and the absence of alpha or paired-chain data limited detectable features. In a later analysis, most CMV-associated TCR beta chains were found to appear HLA-restricted, with HLA associations seemingly driven largely by CMV exposure. The sequencing pipeline was judged likely to have produced a cluster of highly shared sequence variants as a technical artifact. Correlated functional status among segregating V segments might reflect linkage disequilibrium, but an unknown experimental factor could not be ruled out. In a later analysis, HLA-associated TCR beta chains showed more clonal expansion and lower generation probabilities than non-associated chains that were equally common. Some IMGT-functional V segments, including TRBV6-2 and TRBV6-3, could not be told apart with the 87-base-pair reads, so those segments were excluded. In an earlier analysis of 500 to 650 of the donors, most TCR beta V segments appeared in productive rearrangements about 87% or about 30% of the time, broadly matching IMGT annotations. Because counts were too low, roughly 17 rarely observed V segments, including chromosome 9 orphons, were left out of the earlier analysis of about 620 of the donors. A further reported finding was that TCR beta sequences accurately predicted the HLA-A and HLA-B alleles for most subjects in the first cohort. Three of the identified cytomegalovirus-associated TCR beta chains were confirmed in vitro to be specific for cytomegalovirus antigens. When HLA alleles, especially DR and DQ, strongly co-occurred, attributing TCR associations to individual alleles was difficult. Several of the top co-occurrence clusters appeared to be linked to parvovirus B19, influenza, CMV and Epstein-Barr virus, according to a later analysis.

Libraries were built with the immunoSEQ multiplex PCR assay. The multiplex PCR relied on a mix of 60 forward primers for TCR Vbeta segments and 13 reverse primers for TCR Jbeta segments. Amplification of the CDR3 region of rearranged TCR beta genes was performed with a multiplex PCR assay on genomic DNA. The amplified TCR beta libraries were sequenced on the Illumina HiSeq System as 87-base-pair reads. The study's own analysis went as follows. Across the 500 to 750 repertoires, a later analysis counted about 81 million unique TCR beta chains, approximately 12 million of which were shared by at least two donors. Raw reads were error-corrected and collapsed into unique sequences by a nearest-neighbor algorithm in which closely related sequences were merged to remove PCR and sequencing errors. V, D and J gene segments were assigned by aligning CDR3 sequences to IMGT reference sequences. For a sequence to be retained, a match of at least six nucleotides was required to both a V gene segment and a J gene segment. Rearrangements were called productive when the CDR3 lacked stop codons and stayed in frame with V and J; all others were non-productive. Following IMGT convention, CDR3 was defined as the stretch from the second conserved V-encoded cysteine to the conserved J-encoded phenylalanine. In an earlier analysis of just under 600 of the donors, sequences lacking an unambiguous match to a single V gene segment were excluded. In an earlier analysis of some 590 of the donors, a V segment was called functional when productive rearrangements were above 56.7%, and segregating when the standard deviation between donors exceeded 5%. A statistical classification framework was built to diagnose cytomegalovirus status from the catalog of TCR beta chain sequences. V and J gene assignment, in a later analysis, came from comparing TCR nucleotide sequences with IMGT/GENE-DB human TR gene sequences. The TCRdist pipeline was used in a later analysis to assign CDR3 sequences and most-parsimonious VDJ recombination scenarios. In a later analysis, each TCR beta chain was defined by its CDR3 amino acid sequence together with its V-gene family, and reads without a unique V-gene family were excluded. A later analysis removed 550 to 650 highly shared, low-generation-probability nucleotide sequences to deal with suspected cross-contamination and a sequencing artifact. In a later analysis, a clonal expansion index was calculated for each public chain from normalized within-repertoire ranks of inferred template counts. In a later analysis, generation probabilities were computed using a VDJ recombination model fitted to out-of-frame rearrangements, and the results were checked against IGoR. Hypergeometric tests were used in a later analysis to score TCR-TCR, TCR-HLA and TCR-CMV co-occurrence, with a repertoire-size bias correction applied to the TCR pairs. False discovery rates were estimated in a later analysis by permuting HLA or CMV assignments 20 times. In a later analysis, co-occurring TCRs were grouped using DBSCAN, and TCRdist sequence similarity was added for clustering within HLA-allele-positive subsets. Repertoires with fewer than 30,000 or more than 120,000 public chains, plus five repertoires with anomalous nucleotide sharing, were excluded from co-occurrence clustering. What TCRdb holds here is the immuneACCESS table cut down to in-frame rearrangements. Part of the clones is not present; checked against another copy, under half of the missing clones reflect an unresolved V gene, and the others are unexplained. V, J and clone size reflect that table, while D and trimming were determined from the DNA. The sample profile shows roughly 120,000 clones; around 70% of them were found once. About 9% of the sample comes from the top ten.

This TCR was sampled from a young man in good health and CMV-seropositive. The sequenced sample consisted of PBMCs. The V gene is TRBV5-4 and the J gene is TRBJ2-1; the D region possibly corresponds to TRBD2 (5 bases align). CDR3 loop: CASSPTWRTPRSQFF. The DNA reads as follows: TGTGCCAGCAGCCCTACTTGGCGGACTCCCAGATCTCAGTTCTTC.